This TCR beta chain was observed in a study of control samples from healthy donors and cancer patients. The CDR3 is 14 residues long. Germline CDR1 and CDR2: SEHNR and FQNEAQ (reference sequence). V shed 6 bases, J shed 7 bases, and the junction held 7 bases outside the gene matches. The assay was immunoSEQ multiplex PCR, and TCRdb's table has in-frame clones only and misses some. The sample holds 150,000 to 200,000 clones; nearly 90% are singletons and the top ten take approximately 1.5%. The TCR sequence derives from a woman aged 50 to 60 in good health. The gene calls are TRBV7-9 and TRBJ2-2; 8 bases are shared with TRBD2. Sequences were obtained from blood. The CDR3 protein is CASRNSGKIGELFF. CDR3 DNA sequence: TGTGCCAGCAGAAATAGCGGGAAGATCGGGGAGCTGTTTTTT.